Each of the 16 T cell receptor beta chains below was sequenced from the same sample in a study of blood T cell repertoires in COVID-19. Sequencing was performed with immunoSEQ multiplex PCR; in TCRdb, only in-frame clones are kept and a portion is missing. The sample has about 140,000 clones, 80% seen once; the top ten hold 3.5%. The sample consisted of peripheral blood. These receptors were obtained from an older man who had recovered from COVID-19.

This clone was observed once. V is TRBV12-3 or TRBV12-4 and J is TRBJ1-4; a possible D gene is TRBD1 (6 bases). V was shortened by 5 bases and J by 7 bases, with 11 bases between the two germline ends. The CDR3 loop spans 13 amino acids. The CDR3: CASSKVGAEKLFF. CDR3 nucleotide sequence: TGTGCCAGCAGTAAAGTGGGGGCTGAAAAACTGTTTTTT.

This sequence joins TRBV10-3 and TRBJ1-1; D remains ambiguous. CDR3 length equals 15 residues. V gave up 10 bases and J gave up 1 base, with 19 bases separating them. Per germline, CDR1 ENHRY and CDR2 SYGVKD. The CDR3 reads CATETSRGGNTEAFF. The CDR3 nucleotides are TGTGCCACCGAAACCTCCCGGGGAGGGAACACTGAAGCTTTCTTT.

This rearrangement joins TRBV15 to TRBJ1-2, with D possibly TRBD1 on 5 matching bases. V was cut by 4 bases and J by 3 bases, with 12 bases left in between. The CDR3 totals 14 residues. Germline V gene lookup returns CDR1 LNHNV and CDR2 YYDKDF (reference sequence). The CDR3 region has the DNA TGTGCCACCAGCACAAAACAGGTATACTATGGCTACACCTTC. This codes for CATSTKQVYYGYTF. The full variable domain, in which reference TRBV15 and TRBJ1-2 provide the parts outside the CDR3, is DAMVIQNPRYQVTQFGKPVTLSCSQTLNHNVMYWYQQKSSQAPKLLFHYYDKDFNNEADTPDNFQSRRPNTSFCFLDIRSPGLGDTAMYLCATSTKQVYYGYTFGSGTRLTVV.

The chain recombines TRBV5-1 with TRBJ1-4; D unresolved. The CDR3 has 15 amino acids. V lost 0 bases, J lost 2 bases, and 8 bases lay in between. From germline, CDR1 is SGHRS and CDR2 YFSETQ. The CDR3 sequence is CASSLGAGTNEKLFF. Here the CDR3 DNA reads TGCGCCAGCAGCTTGGGGGCAGGTACTAATGAAAAACTGTTTTTT.

This clone was recorded a few times. The chain employs TRBV3-1 (or the pseudogene TRBV3-2) and TRBJ2-7; D may be TRBD1 (5 bases). V gave up 4 bases and J gave up 3 bases, with 16 bases separating them. CDR3 length: 15 residues. Germline V gene sequence: CDR1 LGHDT, CDR2 YNNKEL (reference sequence). The CDR3 reads CASSPRQTINYEQYF. The CDR3 coding sequence is TGTGCCAGCAGCCCAAGACAGACCATTAACTACGAGCAGTACTTC.

In this sample, this clone turned up a few times. The chain links TRBV5-1 to TRBJ1-6, with D perhaps matching TRBD1 (6 bases). Germline V gene lookup returns CDR1 SGHRS and CDR2 YFSETQ. The CDR3 sequence is 15 residues long. V was trimmed by 4 bases and J by 7 bases, leaving 15 bases between them. The CDR3 sequence: CASSIGQILNSPLHF. The CDR3 coding sequence is TGCGCCAGCAGCATTGGACAGATCCTAAATTCACCCCTCCACTTT.

This clone was seen a few times. This chain joins TRBV9 and TRBJ1-4; D is ambiguous. V dropped 4 bases and J dropped 6 bases, with 10 bases sitting between them. CDR1 and CDR2 from the germline V gene are SGDLS and YYNGEE. The CDR3 spans 13 residues. The CDR3 bases are TGTGCCAGCAGCAGAGGATCCTATGAAAAACTGTTTTTT. Translation: CASSRGSYEKLFF.

The V gene is TRBV2, the J gene TRBJ1-1; D remains ambiguous. V gave up 7 bases and J gave up 3 bases, with 18 bases separating them. CDR1 and CDR2 (germline): SNHLY, FYNNEI. The CDR3 sequence is 15 residues long. CDR3 DNA: TGTGCCAGCACCCGCGGGGTTAGGGCGTACACTGAAGCTTTCTTT. Amino acids: CASTRGVRAYTEAFF.

The chain links TRBV6-5 to TRBJ2-3, with D tentatively TRBD2 (5 bases). V was clipped by 0 bases and J by 10 bases, with 20 bases between them. CDR3 length equals 16 residues. Germline V gives CDR1 MNHEY, CDR2 SVGAGI. CDR3 DNA sequence: TGTGCCAGCAGTTACTCGACGCTAGCCGCCGCCTATGCGCAGTATTTT. Its protein is CASSYSTLAAAYAQYF.

The CDR3 loop reads CASGTSSYEQYF. The CDR3 DNA sequence: TGTGCTAGCGGGACTAGCTCCTACGAGCAGTACTTC. This chain links TRBV6-6 with TRBJ2-7, with TRBD2 matching over 8 bases. Germline-derived CDR1 and CDR2 are MNHNY and SVGAGI (reference sequence). CDR3 length equals 12 residues.

The genes are TRBV7-2 and TRBJ1-4; no clear D. With 0 bases removed from V and 4 bases from J, the gap between germline ends came to 3 bases. CDR3 size: 13 residues. The germline V gene has CDR1 SGHTA and CDR2 FQGNSA. CDR3 in DNA: TGTGCCAGCAGCTTAGCCAGTAATGAAAAACTGTTTTTT. Translation gives CASSLASNEKLFF. Using reference TRBV7-2 and TRBJ1-4 for the parts outside the CDR3, the full variable domain is GAGVSQSPSNKVTEKGKDVELRCDPISGHTALYWYRQSLGQGLEFLIYFQGNSAPDKSGLPSDRFSAERTGGSVSTLTIQRTQQEDSAVYLCASSLASNEKLFFGSGTQLSVL.

This clone has just a few counts. This rearrangement joins TRBV10-3 to TRBJ2-3; D ambiguous. V was cut by 2 bases and J by 4 bases, with 10 bases left in between. The CDR3 is 14 amino acids. Per germline, CDR1 ENHRY and CDR2 SYGVKD. CDR3 loop: CAISEIPGPDTQYF. The CDR3 DNA reads TGTGCCATCAGTGAGATCCCAGGCCCAGATACGCAGTATTTT.

V usage is TRBV15 and J usage is TRBJ2-5, with unresolved D. With 9 bases removed from V and 5 bases from J, the gap between germline ends came to 16 bases. Germline V gene data show CDR1 as LNHNV and CDR2 as YYDKDF (reference sequence). The CDR3 is 13 residues long. The CDR3, as DNA: TGTGCCACTACCCCGACGGGTTTGGAGACCCAGTACTTC. Protein sequence: CATTPTGLETQYF.

CDR3: CASGLKTSGRLYEQYF. CDR3 in DNA: TGTGCTAGTGGTTTAAAGACTAGCGGGAGACTCTACGAGCAGTACTTC. V usage is TRBV12-5 and J usage is TRBJ2-7; 12 nucleotides match TRBD2. Losses at the gene ends were 3 bases for V and 3 bases for J; bases not matched to a gene: 6. CDR1 is LGHNT, CDR2 FRNRAP, per germline. This CDR3 contains 16 residues.

This chain uses TRBV6-2 or TRBV6-3 with TRBJ2-1; 7 nucleotides match TRBD2. CDR1 is MNHEY and CDR2 is SVGEGT in the germline V gene. This CDR3 is 15 amino acids long. Losses at the gene ends were 5 bases for V and 5 bases for J; bases not matched to a gene: 9. CDR3 protein: CASSLSGGSHNEQFF. The CDR3 bases are TGTGCCAGCAGTCTATCTGGCGGGAGCCACAATGAGCAGTTCTTC.

The chain has TRBV5-1 and TRBJ2-1; 9 bases line up with TRBD1. Trimming cost V 4 bases and J 0 bases; bases outside gene matches: 11. This CDR3 region has 18 residues. Germline assignment: CDR1 SGHRS and CDR2 YFSETQ. The CDR3 region is CASSPWGQGAGSYNEQFF. The CDR3 DNA reads TGCGCCAGCAGCCCGTGGGGACAGGGAGCCGGCTCCTACAATGAGCAGTTCTTC.